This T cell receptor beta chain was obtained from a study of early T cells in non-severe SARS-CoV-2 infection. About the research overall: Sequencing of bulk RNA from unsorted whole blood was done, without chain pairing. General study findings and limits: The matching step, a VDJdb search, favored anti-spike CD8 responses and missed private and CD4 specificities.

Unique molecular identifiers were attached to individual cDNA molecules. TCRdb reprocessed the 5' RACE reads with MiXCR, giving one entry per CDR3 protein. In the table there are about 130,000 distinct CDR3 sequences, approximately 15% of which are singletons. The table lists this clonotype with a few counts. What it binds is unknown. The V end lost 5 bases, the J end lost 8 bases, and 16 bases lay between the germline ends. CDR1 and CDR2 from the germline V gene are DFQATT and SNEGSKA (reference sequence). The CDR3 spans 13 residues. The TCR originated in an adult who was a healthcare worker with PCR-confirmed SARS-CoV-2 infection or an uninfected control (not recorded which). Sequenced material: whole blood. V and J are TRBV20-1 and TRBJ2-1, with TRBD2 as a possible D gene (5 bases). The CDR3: CSALALNGDEQFF. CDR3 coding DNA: TGCAGTGCTCTCGCGCTCAACGGGGATGAGCAGTTCTTC.